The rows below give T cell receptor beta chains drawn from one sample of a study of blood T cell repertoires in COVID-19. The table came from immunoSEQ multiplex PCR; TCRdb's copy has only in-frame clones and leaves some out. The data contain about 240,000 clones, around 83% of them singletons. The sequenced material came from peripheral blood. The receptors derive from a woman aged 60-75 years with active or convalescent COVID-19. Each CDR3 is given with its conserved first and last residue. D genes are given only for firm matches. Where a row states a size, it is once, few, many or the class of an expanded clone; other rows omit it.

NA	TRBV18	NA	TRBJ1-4	TGTGCCAGCTCACCTGCAGGTGGGAATGAAAAACTGTTTTTT	CASSPAGGNEKLFF
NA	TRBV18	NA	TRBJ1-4	TGTGCCAGCTCCCTAGGCCTTAATGAAAAACTGTTTTTT	CASSLGLNEKLFF
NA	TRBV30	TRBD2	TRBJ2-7	TGTGCCTGGAGTGGCCCACGGCAGGGAGGGACCTACGAGCAGTACTTC	CAWSGPRQGGTYEQYF
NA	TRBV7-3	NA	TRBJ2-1	TGTGCCAGCAGCCCTGACAAGCAACATGAGCAGTTCTTC	CASSPDKQHEQFF
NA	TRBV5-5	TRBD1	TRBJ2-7	TGTGCCAGCAGCTTTTCGGGACAGGGGAATCGACTACTGGGGGAGCAGTACTTC	CASSFSGQGNRLLGEQYF
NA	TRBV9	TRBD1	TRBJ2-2	TGTGCCAGCAGCTTTAGGCCGGGGACAGGGGGTCCCGGGGAGCTGTTTTTT	CASSFRPGTGGPGELFF
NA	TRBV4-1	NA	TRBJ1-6	TGCGCCAGCAGCCAAGTTCAGGGCAACTTTAATTCACCCCTCCACTTT	CASSQVQGNFNSPLHF
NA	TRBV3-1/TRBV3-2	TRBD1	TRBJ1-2	TGTGCCAGCAGACAACAGGGGGCGCGGGGCTACACCTTC	CASRQQGARGYTF
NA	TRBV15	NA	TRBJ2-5	TGTGCCACCAGCAGAGATATGCGTGAGACCCAGTACTTC	CATSRDMRETQYF
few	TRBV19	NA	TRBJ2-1	TGTGCCAGTACTATGGGGCGGGGTTGGTCCTACAATGAGCAGTTCTTC	CASTMGRGWSYNEQFF
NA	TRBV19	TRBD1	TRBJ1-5	TGTGCCAGTAGTCCAAGGACAGGGGTGGGCAATCAGCCCCAGCATTTT	CASSPRTGVGNQPQHF
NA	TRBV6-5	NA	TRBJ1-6	TGTGCCAGTGGCGGGAGGCTAAATTCACCCCTCCACTTT	CASGGRLNSPLHF
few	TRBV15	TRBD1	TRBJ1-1	TGTGCCACCAGCAGAGTGGGGACAGGGTCCAACACTGAAGCTTTCTTT	CATSRVGTGSNTEAFF
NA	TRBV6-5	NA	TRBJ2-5	TGTGCCAGCAGTTACGACGACCCCAGGGGGACCCAGTACTTC	CASSYDDPRGTQYF
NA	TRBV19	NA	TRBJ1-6	TGTGCCAGTAGCCTAGGGGCGACCTCCTATAATTCACCCCTCCACTTT	CASSLGATSYNSPLHF
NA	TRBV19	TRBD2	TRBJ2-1	TGTGCCAGTATGGCGATAGAAGCGGGGGACTACAATGAGCAGTTCTTC	CASMAIEAGDYNEQFF
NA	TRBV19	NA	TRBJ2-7	TGTGCCAGTAGTATAGAAGGGGTGCAGTACTTC	CASSIEGVQYF
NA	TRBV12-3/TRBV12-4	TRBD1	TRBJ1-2	TGTGCCAGCAGTTTACGCAGGGGGCCTGGCTACACCTTC	CASSLRRGPGYTF
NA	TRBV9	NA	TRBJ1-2	TGTGCCAGCAGCGTAGGGTCCAGGGTGGACTATGGCTACACCTTC	CASSVGSRVDYGYTF
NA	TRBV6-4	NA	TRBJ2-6	TGTGCCAGCAGTGAAGTGTTCGGCAGGGAACAATCTGGGGCCAACGTCCTGACTTTC	CASSEVFGREQSGANVLTF
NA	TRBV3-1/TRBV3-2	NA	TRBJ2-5	TGTGCCAGCAGCCAAGAGGCACTAGATTCCAGGACCCAGTACTTC	CASSQEALDSRTQYF
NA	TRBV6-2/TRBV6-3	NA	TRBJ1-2	TGTGCCAGCAGTTACTCGGGCAGGGGCCATGGCTACACCTTC	CASSYSGRGHGYTF
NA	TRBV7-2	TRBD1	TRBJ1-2	TGTGCCAGCAGCTTATGGCAGGGGGTTGGGAACTATGGCTACACCTTC	CASSLWQGVGNYGYTF
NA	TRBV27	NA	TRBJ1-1	TGTGCCAGCAGTTTACAGGTGGGGAACACTGAAGCTTTCTTT	CASSLQVGNTEAFF
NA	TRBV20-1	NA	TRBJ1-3	TGCAGTGCTAGTAAGGGGGACATCGTCTCTGGAAACACCATATATTTT	CSASKGDIVSGNTIYF
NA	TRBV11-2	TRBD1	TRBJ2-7	TGTGCCAGCAGCTTTAACGGACAGGTATACGAGCAGTACTTC	CASSFNGQVYEQYF
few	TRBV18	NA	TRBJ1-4	TGTGCCAGCTCACTCGGGGGGGCCTCAACTAATGAAAAACTGTTTTTT	CASSLGGASTNEKLFF
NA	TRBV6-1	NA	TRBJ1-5	TGTGCCAGCAGTGAGAGGGTCGGTCAGCCCCAGCATTTT	CASSERVGQPQHF
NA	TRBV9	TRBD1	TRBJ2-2	TGTGCCAGCAGCGTGGGACAGCCCGCCGGGGAGCTGTTTTTT	CASSVGQPAGELFF
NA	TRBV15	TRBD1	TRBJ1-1	TGTGCCACCAGCCCGACAGGGACGCTGGAAGCTTTCTTT	CATSPTGTLEAFF
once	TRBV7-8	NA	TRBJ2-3	TGTGCCAGCAGCTTATCCCTGGGCTGGGCAGATACGCAGTATTTT	CASSLSLGWADTQYF
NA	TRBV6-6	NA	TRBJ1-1	TGTGCCAGCAGTCTAGAGTTTCTGACTGAAGCTTTCTTT	CASSLEFLTEAFF
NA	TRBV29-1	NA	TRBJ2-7	TGCAGCGCTACGAAACGGAGCTCCTACGAGCAGTACTTC	CSATKRSSYEQYF
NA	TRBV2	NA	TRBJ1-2	TGTGCCAGCAGATTTCAGGGGAACTATGGCTACACCTTC	CASRFQGNYGYTF
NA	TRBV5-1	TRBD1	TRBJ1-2	TGCGCCAGCAGCTCGCCGGGACAGGGGAGGGAGAGTGGCTACACCTTC	CASSSPGQGRESGYTF
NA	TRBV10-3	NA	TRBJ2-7	TGTGCCATCAGCGCGGATCTCTACGAGCAGTACTTC	CAISADLYEQYF
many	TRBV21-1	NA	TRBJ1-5	TGTGCCAGTGGACAGGGAAGCAATCAGCCCCAGCATTTT	CASGQGSNQPQHF
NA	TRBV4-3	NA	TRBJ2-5	TGCGCCAGCAGCCAAGAAGGTGGGGGAGGGACCCAGTACTTC	CASSQEGGGGTQYF
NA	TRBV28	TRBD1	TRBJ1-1	TGTGCCACCCGGACAGGGATAAACACTGAAGCTTTCTTT	CATRTGINTEAFF
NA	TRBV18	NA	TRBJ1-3	TGTGCCAGCTCACCCCAGCTGGCCAGGGAGGCCTCTGGAAACACCATATATTTT	CASSPQLAREASGNTIYF
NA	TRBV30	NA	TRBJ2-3	TGTGCCTGGGGGGCTGAGGTAACGCAGTATTTT	CAWGAEVTQYF
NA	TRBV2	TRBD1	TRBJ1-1	TGTGCCAGCAAGGTTCAGGGGGCCAGAGGTGAAGAAGCTTTCTTT	CASKVQGARGEEAFF
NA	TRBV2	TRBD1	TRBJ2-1	TGTGCCAGCAGTGCTGACAGGGGAACACGCAATGAGCAGTTCTTC	CASSADRGTRNEQFF
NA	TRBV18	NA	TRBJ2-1	TGTGCCAGCTCACCACCCCGGGGATCCTACAATGAGCAGTTCTTC	CASSPPRGSYNEQFF
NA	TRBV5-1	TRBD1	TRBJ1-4	TGCGCCAGCAGCTCGGTCGGGACAGGGGGTGAAAAACTGTTTTTT	CASSSVGTGGEKLFF
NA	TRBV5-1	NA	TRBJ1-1	TGCGCCAGCAGCCCGGGACAAAACACTGAAGCTTTCTTT	CASSPGQNTEAFF
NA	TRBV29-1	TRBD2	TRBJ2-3	TGCAGCGTTGGAAGACTAGCGGGGGGCACAGATACGCAGTATTTT	CSVGRLAGGTDTQYF
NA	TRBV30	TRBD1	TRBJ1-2	TGTGCCTGGAGTAACCACGCAGGGGGCCGGGATGGCTACACCTTC	CAWSNHAGGRDGYTF
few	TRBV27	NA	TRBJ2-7	TGTGCCAGCAGTTTAAGCGCCTATAGCTCCTACGAGCAGTACTTC	CASSLSAYSSYEQYF
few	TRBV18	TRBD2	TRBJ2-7	TGTGCCAGCTCGGGACTAGCGGGGGACGAGCAGTACTTC	CASSGLAGDEQYF
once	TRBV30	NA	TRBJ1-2	TGTGCCTCCACAGGCTTAGGTGGCTATGGCTACACCTTC	CASTGLGGYGYTF
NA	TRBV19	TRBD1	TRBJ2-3	TGTGCCAGTAGTTCAGGGGGCGCGGGCACAGATACGCAGTATTTT	CASSSGGAGTDTQYF
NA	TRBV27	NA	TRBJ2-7	TGTGCCAGCAGTTTAGGGAGGACCTACGAGCAGTACTTC	CASSLGRTYEQYF